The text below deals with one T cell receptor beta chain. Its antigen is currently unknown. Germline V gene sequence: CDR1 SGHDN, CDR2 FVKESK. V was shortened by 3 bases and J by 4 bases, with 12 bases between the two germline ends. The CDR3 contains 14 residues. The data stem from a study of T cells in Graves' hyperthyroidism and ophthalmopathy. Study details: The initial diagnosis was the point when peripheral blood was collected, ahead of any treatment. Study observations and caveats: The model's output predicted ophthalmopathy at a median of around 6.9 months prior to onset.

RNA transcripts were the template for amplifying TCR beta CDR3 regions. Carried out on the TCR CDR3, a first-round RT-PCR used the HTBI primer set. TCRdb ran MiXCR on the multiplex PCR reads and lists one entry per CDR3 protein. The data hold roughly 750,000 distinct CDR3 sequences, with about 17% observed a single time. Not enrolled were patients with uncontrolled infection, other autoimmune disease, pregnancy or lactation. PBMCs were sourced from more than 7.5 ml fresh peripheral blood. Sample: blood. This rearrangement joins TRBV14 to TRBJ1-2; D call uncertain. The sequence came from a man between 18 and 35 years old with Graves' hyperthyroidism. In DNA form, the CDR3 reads TGTGCCAGCAGCCATGGTTTGGGATTCTATGGCTACACCTTC. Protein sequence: CASSHGLGFYGYTF. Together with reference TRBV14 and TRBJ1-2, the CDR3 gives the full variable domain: EAGVTQFPSHSVIEKGQTVTLRCDPISGHDNLYWYRRVMGKEIKFLLHFVKESKQDESGMPNNRFLAERTGGTYSTLKVQPAELEDSGVYFCASSHGLGFYGYTFGSGTRLTVV.